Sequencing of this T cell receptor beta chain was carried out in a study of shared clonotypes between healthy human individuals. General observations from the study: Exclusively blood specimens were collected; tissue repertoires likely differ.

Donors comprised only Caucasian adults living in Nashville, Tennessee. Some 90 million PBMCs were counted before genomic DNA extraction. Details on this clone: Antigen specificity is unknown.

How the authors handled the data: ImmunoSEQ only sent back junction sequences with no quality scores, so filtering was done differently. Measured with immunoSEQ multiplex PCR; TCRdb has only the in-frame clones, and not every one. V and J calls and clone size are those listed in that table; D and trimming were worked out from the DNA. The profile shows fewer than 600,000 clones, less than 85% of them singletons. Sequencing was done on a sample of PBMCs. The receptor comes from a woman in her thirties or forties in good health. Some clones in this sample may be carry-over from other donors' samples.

CDR3 protein: CASSSTDEAFF. The CDR3 nucleotides read TGCGCCAGCAGCTCGACAGATGAAGCTTTCTTT. The chain couples TRBV5-1 to TRBJ1-1; D might be TRBD1 (5 bases). CDR1 and CDR2 from the germline V gene are SGHRS and YFSETQ. The V gene lost 3 bases and the J gene lost 7 bases, with 7 bases spanning the gap. The CDR3 length is 11 residues.